This is a list of T cell receptor beta chains from one sample in a study of blood T cell repertoires in COVID-19. The protocol was immunoSEQ multiplex PCR, while the TCRdb copy is restricted to in-frame clones and leaves out a portion. The sample records under 95,000 clones, more than 75% being singletons. The sample comprised peripheral blood. These receptors all come from a woman of 80 years or more with acute or convalescent COVID-19. Each CDR3 is given with its conserved first and last residue. D genes are given only for firm matches. Expanded clones get a size class; other rows say once, few or many, or leave the size out.

abundance: NA
j_gene: TRBJ1-1
d_gene: TRBD1
v_gene: TRBV29-1
CDR3nt: TGCAGCGTCAAGACAGGGCGGACTGAAGCTTTCTTT
CDR3aa: CSVKTGRTEAFF

abundance: NA
j_gene: TRBJ1-4
d_gene: TRBD1
v_gene: TRBV9
CDR3nt: TGTGCCAGCAGCGTAGGACTATCTGAGACAGGGGAGGAAAAACTGTTTTTT
CDR3aa: CASSVGLSETGEEKLFF

abundance: once
j_gene: TRBJ2-3
d_gene: NA
v_gene: TRBV4-3
CDR3nt: TGCGCCAGCAGCCAAGATAGGGGGGGTGGGACAGATACGCAGTATTTT
CDR3aa: CASSQDRGGGTDTQYF

abundance: NA
j_gene: TRBJ2-1
d_gene: NA
v_gene: TRBV18
CDR3nt: TGTGCCAGCTCACCACGAGCTTCGGACAATGAGCAGTTCTTC
CDR3aa: CASSPRASDNEQFF

abundance: NA
j_gene: TRBJ1-2
d_gene: NA
v_gene: TRBV7-8
CDR3nt: TGTGCCAGCAGCTTAGGGGAGGCTAACTATGGCTACACCTTC
CDR3aa: CASSLGEANYGYTF

abundance: NA
j_gene: TRBJ1-1
d_gene: NA
v_gene: TRBV25-1
CDR3nt: TGTGCCAGCAGTCGTCGCGAGGGAGGAGTAAACACTGAAGCTTTCTTT
CDR3aa: CASSRREGGVNTEAFF

abundance: NA
j_gene: TRBJ1-3
d_gene: TRBD1
v_gene: TRBV30
CDR3nt: TGTGCCTGGAGTGTAGGGGGACAGAGCTCTGGAAACACCATATATTTT
CDR3aa: CAWSVGGQSSGNTIYF

abundance: NA
j_gene: TRBJ1-1
d_gene: NA
v_gene: TRBV19
CDR3nt: TGTGCCAGTAGTCTCTTCAGGGGTACTGAAGCTTTCTTT
CDR3aa: CASSLFRGTEAFF

abundance: NA
j_gene: TRBJ1-2
d_gene: NA
v_gene: TRBV27
CDR3nt: TGTGCCAGCAGGAAAGAATCATCAGGGGAGTACGGCTACACCTTC
CDR3aa: CASRKESSGEYGYTF

abundance: NA
j_gene: TRBJ1-5
d_gene: NA
v_gene: TRBV19
CDR3nt: TGTGCCAGTAGCGGACAACAGCCCCAGCATTTT
CDR3aa: CASSGQQPQHF

abundance: NA
j_gene: TRBJ2-5
d_gene: TRBD1
v_gene: TRBV6-5
CDR3nt: TGTGCCAGCCCGAGACAGGGGGGGGAGACCCAGTACTTC
CDR3aa: CASPRQGGETQYF

abundance: NA
j_gene: TRBJ2-7
d_gene: TRBD1
v_gene: TRBV30
CDR3nt: TGTGCCTGGAGTGCACTACGACAGGGGGCCAACGAGCAGTACTTC
CDR3aa: CAWSALRQGANEQYF

abundance: NA
j_gene: TRBJ1-4
d_gene: NA
v_gene: TRBV2
CDR3nt: TGTGCCAGCAGTGAGGTTCCTCGGGGAAAACTGTTTTTT
CDR3aa: CASSEVPRGKLFF

abundance: NA
j_gene: TRBJ2-7
d_gene: NA
v_gene: TRBV1
CDR3nt: TGCACCAGCAGCCATACTGCGGGGTTAACCTACGAGCAGTACTTC
CDR3aa: CTSSHTAGLTYEQYF

abundance: NA
j_gene: TRBJ1-4
d_gene: NA
v_gene: TRBV7-9
CDR3nt: TGTGCCAGCAGCTCAGGCCAGGGCAGAAATGAAAAACTGTTTTTT
CDR3aa: CASSSGQGRNEKLFF

abundance: NA
j_gene: TRBJ2-6
d_gene: NA
v_gene: TRBV21-1
CDR3nt: TGTGCCAGCAGCACTGTTGCGGACAGGGTGCCCTCTGGGGCCAACGTCCTGACTTTC
CDR3aa: CASSTVADRVPSGANVLTF

abundance: NA
j_gene: TRBJ2-3
d_gene: TRBD1
v_gene: TRBV27
CDR3nt: TGTGCCAGCAGTCCGACAGGGTTCGTCGAGGGAACAGATACGCAGTATTTT
CDR3aa: CASSPTGFVEGTDTQYF

abundance: NA
j_gene: TRBJ1-1
d_gene: TRBD1
v_gene: TRBV4-1
CDR3nt: TGCGCCAGCAGCCAAGAACCGGACAGGGGGGGGACTGAAGCTTTCTTT
CDR3aa: CASSQEPDRGGTEAFF

abundance: NA
j_gene: TRBJ1-1
d_gene: TRBD1
v_gene: TRBV13
CDR3nt: TGTGCCAGCAGCTTACTGTCAGGGGGGCCCGTCACTGAAGCTTTCTTT
CDR3aa: CASSLLSGGPVTEAFF

abundance: NA
j_gene: TRBJ1-3
d_gene: NA
v_gene: TRBV7-6
CDR3nt: TGTGCCAGCAGCTTAAGTGGGGGGACTGGAAACACCATATATTTT
CDR3aa: CASSLSGGTGNTIYF

abundance: NA
j_gene: TRBJ2-1
d_gene: NA
v_gene: TRBV14
CDR3nt: TGTGCCAGCAGCCAAGATTTATACAATGAGCAGTTCTTC
CDR3aa: CASSQDLYNEQFF

abundance: NA
j_gene: TRBJ1-5
d_gene: NA
v_gene: TRBV5-5
CDR3nt: TGTGCCAGCAGCTTCGAGGTAGCAGGCAATCAGCCCCAGCATTTT
CDR3aa: CASSFEVAGNQPQHF

abundance: NA
j_gene: TRBJ1-2
d_gene: TRBD1
v_gene: TRBV30
CDR3nt: TGTGCCTGGGGGCGGACAGGGGGACCCTATGGCTACACCTTC
CDR3aa: CAWGRTGGPYGYTF

abundance: NA
j_gene: TRBJ2-6
d_gene: NA
v_gene: TRBV30
CDR3nt: TGTGCCCAACATTCAGGGGCCTTAAGTGGGGCCAACGTCCTGACTTTC
CDR3aa: CAQHSGALSGANVLTF

abundance: NA
j_gene: TRBJ2-5
d_gene: NA
v_gene: TRBV28
CDR3nt: TGTGCCAGCAGTTTATCAGGGTGGGAGACCCAGTACTTC
CDR3aa: CASSLSGWETQYF

abundance: few
j_gene: TRBJ1-5
d_gene: NA
v_gene: TRBV3-1/TRBV3-2
CDR3nt: TGTGCCAGCAGCGGGGGACACTCCCGTCAGCCCCAGCATTTT
CDR3aa: CASSGGHSRQPQHF

abundance: NA
j_gene: TRBJ2-3
d_gene: NA
v_gene: TRBV7-8
CDR3nt: TGTGCCAGCAGCTTATCCGGAGGCACAGATACGCAGTATTTT
CDR3aa: CASSLSGGTDTQYF

abundance: few
j_gene: TRBJ1-5
d_gene: TRBD1
v_gene: TRBV4-3
CDR3nt: TGCGCCAGCAGCCAAGAGACAGGGAATGGTGAGCCCCAGCATTTT
CDR3aa: CASSQETGNGEPQHF

abundance: NA
j_gene: TRBJ2-3
d_gene: NA
v_gene: TRBV10-1
CDR3nt: TGCGCCAGCAGTGAGTCTCGACAGCCGACCAGCACAGATACGCAGTATTTT
CDR3aa: CASSESRQPTSTDTQYF

abundance: NA
j_gene: TRBJ1-1
d_gene: NA
v_gene: TRBV12-5
CDR3nt: TGTGCTAGTGGTTTCGGGGACACTGAAGCTTTCTTT
CDR3aa: CASGFGDTEAFF